These T cell receptor beta chains were read from a single sample in a study of blood T cell repertoires in COVID-19. Sequenced by immunoSEQ multiplex PCR; TCRdb stores in-frame clones only, minus some. The sample lists around 450,000 clones, around 89% occurring once. The sequencing sample was made of peripheral blood. Receptor source: a woman in her 30s with acute or convalescent COVID-19. Each CDR3 is given with its conserved first and last residue. The D gene is left open where the match is weak. Where a row states a size, it is once, few, many or the class of an expanded clone; other rows omit it.

V: TRBV28
D: -
J: TRBJ2-7
size: -
DNA: TGTGCCAGCAGCTTCGGGGACAACTACGAGCAGTACTTC
CDR3: CASSFGDNYEQYF

V: TRBV6-1
D: TRBD1
J: TRBJ2-4
size: -
DNA: TGTGCCAGCAGTGAAAATCTGGCAGGGACAGTTCAGTACTTC
CDR3: CASSENLAGTVQYF

V: TRBV6-2/TRBV6-3
D: TRBD2
J: TRBJ2-3
size: -
DNA: TGTGCCAGCAGCCGGGGACTAGCGGGGACAGATACGCAGTATTTT
CDR3: CASSRGLAGTDTQYF

V: TRBV5-1
D: -
J: TRBJ2-5
size: once
DNA: TGCGCCAGTCGATCCGGGGGGCGGGAAGAGACCCAGTACTTC
CDR3: CASRSGGREETQYF

V: TRBV5-4
D: TRBD1
J: TRBJ2-5
size: -
DNA: TGTGCCAGCAGCCATGGGGGGGACAGGGTACGGCAAGAGACCCAGTACTTC
CDR3: CASSHGGDRVRQETQYF

V: TRBV29-1
D: -
J: TRBJ1-1
size: -
DNA: TGCAGCGCCGAAAGGCAGTTAGCCCCTGAAGCTTTCTTT
CDR3: CSAERQLAPEAFF

V: TRBV10-3
D: -
J: TRBJ2-5
size: once
DNA: TGTGCCATCAGTGCCTCCGAGGCGAACAGGGCGGGGGCCCAAGAGACCCAGTACTTC
CDR3: CAISASEANRAGAQETQYF

V: TRBV5-1
D: -
J: TRBJ1-1
size: -
DNA: TGCGCCAGCTCGGGGGACACTGAAGCTTTCTTT
CDR3: CASSGDTEAFF

V: TRBV5-4
D: TRBD1
J: TRBJ1-4
size: -
DNA: TGTGCCAGCAGCTTGGCGCGGACAGGGGGTAATGAAAAACTGTTTTTT
CDR3: CASSLARTGGNEKLFF

V: TRBV11-2
D: TRBD2
J: TRBJ2-1
size: -
DNA: TGTGCCAGCAGCTTATACCGGGGGGGAGACAATGAGCAGTTCTTC
CDR3: CASSLYRGGDNEQFF

V: TRBV4-1
D: -
J: TRBJ2-2
size: -
DNA: TGCGCCAGCAGCCAAGTGTCAGGGTCTTACGGCGGGGAGCTGTTTTTT
CDR3: CASSQVSGSYGGELFF

V: TRBV11-1
D: TRBD1
J: TRBJ1-1
size: -
DNA: TGTGCCAGCAGCTTAGAGGCAGGGGGGAACACTGAAGCTTTCTTT
CDR3: CASSLEAGGNTEAFF

V: TRBV5-1
D: -
J: TRBJ2-2
size: -
DNA: TGCGCCAGCAGTGGGAGGCGGGCGAACACCGGGGAGCTGTTTTTT
CDR3: CASSGRRANTGELFF

V: TRBV11-2
D: TRBD1
J: TRBJ2-4
size: -
DNA: TGTGCCAGCAGCTCCGCCGGGACAGTAAAAAACATTCAGTACTTC
CDR3: CASSSAGTVKNIQYF

V: TRBV7-9
D: TRBD1
J: TRBJ1-6
size: -
DNA: TGTGCCAGCAGCTTAAAGGGGGCTAATTCACCCCTCCACTTT
CDR3: CASSLKGANSPLHF

V: TRBV5-6
D: -
J: TRBJ1-6
size: -
DNA: TGTGCCAGCAGCTTGGGGACAGTCAATTCACCCCTCCACTTT
CDR3: CASSLGTVNSPLHF

V: TRBV13
D: TRBD2
J: TRBJ2-1
size: -
DNA: TGTGCCAGCAGCTCCCGAGCGGGGGGCTATTCCAATGAGCAGTTCTTC
CDR3: CASSSRAGGYSNEQFF

V: TRBV2
D: -
J: TRBJ1-1
size: -
DNA: TGTGCCAGCAGTGAATCGGCAGGGTATACCTTCACTGAAGCTTTCTTT
CDR3: CASSESAGYTFTEAFF

V: TRBV28
D: TRBD1
J: TRBJ2-7
size: -
DNA: TGTGCCAGCAGAGCAACCGGGACAGGGTTGGCCTACGAGCAGTACTTC
CDR3: CASRATGTGLAYEQYF

V: TRBV19
D: TRBD1
J: TRBJ2-7
size: -
DNA: TGTGCCAGTAGTAAAACAGGACAGGTCTCCTCCTACGAGCAGTACTTC
CDR3: CASSKTGQVSSYEQYF